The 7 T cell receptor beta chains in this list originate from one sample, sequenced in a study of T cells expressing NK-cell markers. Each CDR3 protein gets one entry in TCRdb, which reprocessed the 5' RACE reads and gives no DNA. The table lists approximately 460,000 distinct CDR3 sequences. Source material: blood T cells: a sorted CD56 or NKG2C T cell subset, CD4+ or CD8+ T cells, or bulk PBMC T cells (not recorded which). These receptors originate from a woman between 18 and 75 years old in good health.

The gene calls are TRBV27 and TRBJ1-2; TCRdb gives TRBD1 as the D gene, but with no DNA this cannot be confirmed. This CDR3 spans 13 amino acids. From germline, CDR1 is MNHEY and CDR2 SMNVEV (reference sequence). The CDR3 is CASSRSGPYGYTF.

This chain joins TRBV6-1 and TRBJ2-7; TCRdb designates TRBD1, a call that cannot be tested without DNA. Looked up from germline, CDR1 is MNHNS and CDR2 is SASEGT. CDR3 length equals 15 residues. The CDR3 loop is CATISPPGQGYEQYF.

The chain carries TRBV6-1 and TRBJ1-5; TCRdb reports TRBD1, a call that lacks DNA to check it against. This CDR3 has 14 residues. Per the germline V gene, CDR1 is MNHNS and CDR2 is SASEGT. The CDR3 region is CASRTGDSNQPQHF.

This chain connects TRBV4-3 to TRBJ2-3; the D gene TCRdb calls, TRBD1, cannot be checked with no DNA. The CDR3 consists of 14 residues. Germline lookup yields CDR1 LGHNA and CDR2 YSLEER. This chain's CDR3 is CASSPRPRTDTQYF.

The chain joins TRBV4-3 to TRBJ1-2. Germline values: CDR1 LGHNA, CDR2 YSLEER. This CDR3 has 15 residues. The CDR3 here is CASSQDKAGFRGYTF.

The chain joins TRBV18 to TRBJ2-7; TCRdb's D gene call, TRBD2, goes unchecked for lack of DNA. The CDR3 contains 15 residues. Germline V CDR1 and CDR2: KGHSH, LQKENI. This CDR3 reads CASSPPGLSTYEQYF.

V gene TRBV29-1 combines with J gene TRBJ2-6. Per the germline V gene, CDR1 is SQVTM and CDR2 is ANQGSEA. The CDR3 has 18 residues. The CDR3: CSVAFNTWVRSGANVLTF.